Sequencing of this T cell receptor (beta chain) was carried out in a study of T cells after yellow fever vaccination. V trimming: 4 bases; J trimming: 3 bases; junction bases outside the gene matches: 8. Per the germline V gene, CDR1 is SGHRS and CDR2 is YFSETQ. The CDR3 is 15 amino acids. Universal primer sites and UMIs were introduced during 5'RACE template-switching synthesis of TCR cDNA. TCRdb called the 5' RACE reads again in MiXCR, with one record for every CDR3 protein. The table lists about 130,000 distinct CDR3 sequences, 8.9% of them singletons. The V call is TRBV5-1, the J call TRBJ2-3; 7 bases match TRBD1. The sequencing used CD8+ T cells sorted from PBMCs, collected on the day of the yellow fever booster vaccination. The TCR sequence derives from a young man who received the YFV17D yellow fever vaccine. The CDR3 DNA follows: TGCGCCAGCAGCACGGACAGGAGGTCGACAGATACGCAGTATTTT. It specifies CASSTDRRSTDTQYF.